These T cell receptor beta chains were read from a single sample in a study of blood T cell repertoires in COVID-19. The assay was immunoSEQ multiplex PCR, and TCRdb's table has in-frame clones only and misses some. The sample lists 100,000 to 150,000 clones; almost 70% were seen once. The sequenced sample consisted of peripheral blood. These receptors came from a woman between 65 and 79 years old with acute or convalescent COVID-19. Each CDR3 is given with its conserved first and last residue. The order of the fields is clone size, V gene, J gene, D gene, CDR3 DNA, CDR3 protein. The D gene is left open where the match is weak. Expanded clones get a size class; other rows say once, few or many, or leave the size out.

-	TRBV7-9	TRBJ2-7	-	TGTGCCAGCAGCTTTGCAGGGGTGTACGAGCAGTACTTC	CASSFAGVYEQYF
-	TRBV7-9	TRBJ1-1	-	TGTGCCAGCAGCTTAGCTGGCAGGGCCACTGAAGCTTTCTTT	CASSLAGRATEAFF
-	TRBV6-6	TRBJ2-7	-	TGTGCCAGCAGCACGGGACAAAACTACGAGCAGTACTTC	CASSTGQNYEQYF
-	TRBV28	TRBJ2-2	-	TGTGCCAGCAGTTCCCGGACAGTGACCGGGGAGCTGTTTTTT	CASSSRTVTGELFF
-	TRBV6-5	TRBJ2-2	TRBD1	TGTGCCAGCAGTTACCTAGGGGGCTTGGGCACCGGGGAGCTGTTTTTT	CASSYLGGLGTGELFF
-	TRBV15	TRBJ2-3	-	TGTGCCACCAGCAGAGTTTATGTAGATACGCAGTATTTT	CATSRVYVDTQYF
-	TRBV7-8	TRBJ1-3	-	TGTGCCAGCAGCTTTATCCGGGGAAACACCATATATTTT	CASSFIRGNTIYF
-	TRBV5-1	TRBJ1-4	-	TGCGCCAGCAGGAAGCTCACCGGTGAAAAACTGTTTTTT	CASRKLTGEKLFF
many	TRBV12-5	TRBJ1-1	TRBD1	TGTGCTAGTGGTTTGTGGGGACAGGGTGGGAACACTGAAGCTTTCTTT	CASGLWGQGGNTEAFF
-	TRBV5-5	TRBJ1-5	TRBD1	TGTGCCAGCAGCTTCCGGGACAGCTTAATCGTCGGTCAGCCCCAGCATTTT	CASSFRDSLIVGQPQHF
-	TRBV7-6	TRBJ1-2	TRBD1	TGTGCCAGCAGCCCGACAGGGAGCGGCTACACCTTC	CASSPTGSGYTF
-	TRBV30	TRBJ1-5	TRBD1	TGTGCCTGGGGCACCGGGACAGGGGGTCAGCCCCAGCATTTT	CAWGTGTGGQPQHF
-	TRBV27	TRBJ2-3	TRBD2	TGTGCCGTTAGGGCGGGACTAAGCACAGATACGCAGTATTTT	CAVRAGLSTDTQYF
-	TRBV6-5	TRBJ2-1	TRBD1	TGTGCCAGCACCCCAGGGGGCAGGCCCAACAATGAGCAGTTCTTC	CASTPGGRPNNEQFF
-	TRBV3-1/TRBV3-2	TRBJ1-2	-	TGTGCCAGCAGCCTCCCCGTTGCCGGCTATGGCTACACCTTC	CASSLPVAGYGYTF
once	TRBV2	TRBJ2-5	-	TGTGCCAGCAGTGAAACGGAGCAAACCCAGTACTTC	CASSETEQTQYF
-	TRBV11-3	TRBJ2-1	TRBD2	TGTGCCAGCAGCTTAGGGCTAGCGGGATACAATGAGCAGTTCTTC	CASSLGLAGYNEQFF
-	TRBV18	TRBJ1-1	-	TGTGCCAGCTCACCACCGGGGCGGACCACTGAAGCTTTCTTT	CASSPPGRTTEAFF
-	TRBV5-1	TRBJ2-3	-	TGCGCCAGCACAAACACAGATACGCAGTATTTT	CASTNTDTQYF
few	TRBV7-8	TRBJ1-3	-	TGTGCCAGCAGCTTAGCTGGGCTAAACACCATATATTTT	CASSLAGLNTIYF
-	TRBV5-5	TRBJ1-2	TRBD1	TGTGCCAGCAGCACAACAGGGGGCAACTATGGCTACACCTTC	CASSTTGGNYGYTF
-	TRBV6-5	TRBJ1-5	TRBD1	TGTGCCAGCAGATCGAGGGGGCCCAATCAGCCCCAGCATTTT	CASRSRGPNQPQHF
-	TRBV2	TRBJ2-1	TRBD1	TGTGCCAGCAGCCCGGGACAGGTCGACTCCTACAATGAGCAGTTCTTC	CASSPGQVDSYNEQFF
-	TRBV6-2/TRBV6-3	TRBJ2-7	TRBD1	TGTGCCAGCAGTTATTCGGGACAGAACTTCTACGAGCAGTACTTC	CASSYSGQNFYEQYF
once	TRBV5-1	TRBJ1-2	-	TGCGCCAGCAGCTTCCCCTCGGGGGACTATGGCTACACCTTC	CASSFPSGDYGYTF
-	TRBV7-2	TRBJ2-7	-	TGTGCCAGCAGCCCTAGCGCCCTTGGTCACGAGCAGTACTTC	CASSPSALGHEQYF
-	TRBV27	TRBJ2-5	TRBD1	TGTGCCAGCAGTTTGGGGACAGGGACCGAAGAGACCCAGTACTTC	CASSLGTGTEETQYF
-	TRBV27	TRBJ2-5	-	TGTGCCAGCAGTATACAGGGCTCCCAAGAGACCCAGTACTTC	CASSIQGSQETQYF